The rows below give T cell receptor beta chains drawn from one sample of a study of yellow fever vaccine responses in identical twins. Each CDR3 protein is one row after TCRdb ran MiXCR on the RT-PCR reads. Of some 16,000 distinct CDR3 sequences in the sample, roughly 80% are singletons; the top ten hold 1.8%. Here the sequenced sample was T cells from blood (PBMCs), unsorted or a sorted subset (not recorded which), taken before or after yellow fever vaccination (not recorded which). The receptors derive from a woman aged 18-35 years who received the yellow fever vaccine. Both conserved end residues are part of each CDR3. D genes are given only for firm matches. Clone sizes are given selectively: once, few, many, or a class where the clone is expanded.

J gene: TRBJ1-5
V gene: TRBV4-1
clone size: once
D gene: TRBD1
CDR3 protein: CASSQDDGTGFEPQHF
CDR3 DNA: TGCGCCAGCAGCCAAGATGATGGGACAGGGTTCGAGCCCCAGCATTTT

J gene: TRBJ2-1
V gene: TRBV5-1
clone size: -
D gene: -
CDR3 protein: CASSLNFGEQFF
CDR3 DNA: TGCGCCAGCAGCTTGAATTTTGGTGAGCAGTTCTTC

J gene: TRBJ1-5
V gene: TRBV23-1
clone size: -
D gene: -
CDR3 protein: CASSPKGWSNQPQHF
CDR3 DNA: TGCGCCAGCAGTCCTAAGGGGTGGAGCAATCAGCCCCAGCATTTT

J gene: TRBJ2-7
V gene: TRBV18
clone size: -
D gene: -
CDR3 protein: CASSPRAYEQYF
CDR3 DNA: TGTGCCAGCTCACCGAGAGCCTACGAGCAGTACTTC

J gene: TRBJ1-5
V gene: TRBV12-3/TRBV12-4
clone size: -
D gene: -
CDR3 protein: CASSLISAGNQPQHF
CDR3 DNA: TGTGCCAGCAGTTTAATCTCCGCGGGCAATCAGCCCCAGCATTTT

J gene: TRBJ1-3
V gene: TRBV5-1
clone size: -
D gene: -
CDR3 protein: CASSMSPSSGNTIYF
CDR3 DNA: TGCGCCAGCAGTATGAGTCCGTCCTCTGGAAACACCATATATTTT

J gene: TRBJ2-3
V gene: TRBV29-1
clone size: once
D gene: -
CDR3 protein: CSASKGGDTQYF
CDR3 DNA: TGCAGCGCCTCTAAGGGCGGAGATACGCAGTATTTT

J gene: TRBJ2-5
V gene: TRBV9
clone size: -
D gene: TRBD2
CDR3 protein: CASSVETSGETQYF
CDR3 DNA: TGTGCCAGCAGCGTAGAGACTAGCGGAGAGACCCAGTACTTC

J gene: TRBJ2-1
V gene: TRBV7-3
clone size: few
D gene: -
CDR3 protein: CASSLLYQGPPPYNEQFF
CDR3 DNA: TGTGCCAGCAGCTTACTTTATCAGGGCCCCCCACCTTACAATGAGCAGTTCTTC

J gene: TRBJ1-1
V gene: TRBV6-5
clone size: -
D gene: TRBD1
CDR3 protein: CASSYPPRGRFFTEAFF
CDR3 DNA: TGTGCCAGCAGTTACCCGCCCAGGGGGCGATTCTTCACTGAAGCTTTCTTT

J gene: TRBJ1-4
V gene: TRBV9
clone size: -
D gene: -
CDR3 protein: CASSVTKATNEKLFF
CDR3 DNA: TGTGCCAGCAGCGTAACTAAGGCAACTAATGAAAAACTGTTTTTT